The 25 T cell receptor beta chains below come from one sample, sequenced in a study of T cells expressing NK-cell markers. TCRdb reprocessed the 5' RACE reads and reports one entry per CDR3 protein, with no DNA. This sample's table reports 300,000 to 450,000 distinct CDR3 sequences. The sequenced sample was blood T cells: a sorted CD56 or NKG2C T cell subset, CD4+ or CD8+ T cells, or bulk PBMC T cells (not recorded which). These receptors all come from a man aged 18-70 years in good health.

The V and J genes are TRBV6-2 or TRBV6-3 and TRBJ1-2; absent DNA, TCRdb's TRBD1 call cannot be checked. This CDR3 has 12 amino acids. The germline V gene has CDR1 MNHEY and CDR2 SVGEGT. This chain's CDR3 is CASTEGQPGYTF.

The chain carries TRBV5-1 and TRBJ2-3; the TCRdb call, TRBD2, lacks DNA for checking. Germline CDR1 and CDR2: SGHRS and YFSETQ. There are 17 residues in the CDR3. The CDR3 reads CASSLSFPQGVLDTQYF.

The gene calls are TRBV28 and TRBJ2-7; TCRdb names TRBD2, which stays unverified in the absence of DNA. Germline V gene lookup returns CDR1 MDHEN and CDR2 SYDVKM. This CDR3 has 16 residues. CDR3 amino acids: CASSPRSGVATYEQYF.

The chain uses TRBV12-3 or TRBV12-4 and TRBJ2-6; TCRdb calls TRBD1, which cannot be checked without DNA. The length of the CDR3 is 15 residues. CDR3 sequence: CASIDRGTGANVLTF.

The chain joins TRBV28 to TRBJ2-4; TCRdb reports TRBD2, a call that lacks DNA to check it against. Germline-derived CDR1 and CDR2 are MDHEN and SYDVKM. The CDR3 consists of 16 residues. This chain's CDR3 is CASTSKRAGAKNIQYF.

This rearrangement joins TRBV6-1 to TRBJ1-1. From germline, CDR1 is MNHNS and CDR2 SASEGT. The CDR3 runs 13 residues. This chain's CDR3 is CASSEVLTARAFF.

V and J are TRBV12-3 or TRBV12-4 and TRBJ2-7. The CDR3 consists of 14 residues. CDR3 residues: CASSWKEGPYEQYF.

The chain carries TRBV5-1 and TRBJ1-3. The CDR3 consists of 15 residues. The germline gives CDR1 SGHRS, CDR2 YFSETQ. This CDR3 is CASSLSVNSGNTIYF. The full variable domain, its missing parts supplied by reference TRBV5-1 and TRBJ1-3, is KAGVTQTPRYLIKTRGQQVTLSCSPISGHRSVSWYQQTPGQGLQFLFEYFSETQRNKGNFPGRFSGRQFSNSRSEMNVSTLELGDSALYLCASSLSVNSGNTIYFGEGSWLTVV.

The rearrangement links TRBV3-1 to TRBJ2-7; TCRdb's D gene call, TRBD1, goes unchecked for lack of DNA. The germline V gene encodes CDR1 LGHDT and CDR2 YNNKEL (reference sequence). The CDR3 runs to 19 residues. CDR3: CASSQDRATGARSSYEQYF.

The chain combines TRBV15 with TRBJ1-3. This CDR3 has 15 residues. Per the germline V gene, CDR1 is LNHNV and CDR2 is YYDKDF (reference sequence). CDR3 protein: CATSSRRTAGNTIYF.

The chain couples TRBV7-6 to TRBJ2-7; TCRdb calls TRBD1, which cannot be checked without DNA. This CDR3 has 13 amino acids. Germline lookup yields CDR1 SGHVS and CDR2 FNYEAQ. This chain's CDR3 is CASSLRGQSEQYF. Looking up the rest from reference TRBV7-6 and TRBJ2-7 gives the full variable domain: GAGVSQSPRYKVTKRGQDVALRCDPISGHVSLYWYRQALGQGPEFLTYFNYEAQQDKSGLPNDRFSAERPEGSISTLTIQRTEQRDSAMYRCASSLRGQSEQYFGPGTRLTVT.

This chain uses TRBV6-1 with TRBJ2-1; as DNA is missing, the TRBD2 call by TCRdb cannot be tested. Germline-derived CDR1 and CDR2 are MNHNS and SASEGT. This CDR3 is built from 15 residues. The CDR3 sequence is CASRAPGKTGDEQFF.

The rearrangement links TRBV6-5 to TRBJ1-4; the D gene TCRdb calls, TRBD1, cannot be checked with no DNA. This CDR3 comprises 15 residues. Germline V gene data show CDR1 as MNHEY and CDR2 as SVGAGI. The CDR3 protein is CASSYGGRQVEKLFF.

This chain connects TRBV20-1 to TRBJ1-1. The CDR3 runs 15 residues. The germline gives CDR1 DFQATT, CDR2 SNEGSKA (reference sequence). CDR3 in amino acids: CSARDREGIGTEAFF.

The rearrangement uses TRBV7-8 and TRBJ2-3; TCRdb's assignment of TRBD1 cannot be checked, as there is no DNA. The CDR3 runs to 15 residues. CDR1 and CDR2 from the germline V gene are SGHVS and FQNEAQ. The chain's CDR3 is CASSLYGGTADTQYF.

This chain joins TRBV6-2 or TRBV6-3 and TRBJ2-3; lacking DNA, the TRBD1 call made by TCRdb goes unchecked. The CDR3 spans 15 residues. Germline V lookup: CDR1 MNHEY, CDR2 SVGEGT. The CDR3 sequence is CASTLQGANTDTQYF.

V is TRBV11-2 and J is TRBJ2-7; TCRdb picks TRBD1, but there is no DNA to check that call. The germline V gene encodes CDR1 SGHAT and CDR2 FQNNGV. CDR3 length: 14 amino acids. CDR3 in amino acids: CASSRSGQGYEQYF.

This chain uses TRBV6-5 with TRBJ2-3; as DNA is missing, the TRBD2 call by TCRdb cannot be tested. This CDR3 comprises 17 residues. The V gene's germline CDR1 is MNHEY and CDR2 SVGAGI. CDR3 loop: CASSSHNRGGRADTQYF.

CDR3 in amino acids: CASSFSRGTYEQYF. V usage is TRBV6-5 and J usage is TRBJ2-7; TCRdb's D gene call, TRBD1, goes unchecked for lack of DNA. Germline CDR1 MNHEY, CDR2 SVGAGI. The CDR3 is made up of 14 amino acids.

This chain uses TRBV2 with TRBJ2-3; TCRdb's D call of TRBD1 is untestable without DNA. CDR3 size: 16 residues. Germline V gives CDR1 SNHLY, CDR2 FYNNEI. This chain's CDR3 is CASSLSRGGSTDTQYF.

The chain is built from TRBV20-1 and TRBJ2-1; the D gene TCRdb calls, TRBD2, cannot be checked with no DNA. CDR3 length equals 15 residues. Germline V gene sequence: CDR1 DFQATT, CDR2 SNEGSKA (reference sequence). CDR3 sequence reads: CSAARGALSYNEQFF.

The rearrangement uses TRBV11-3 and TRBJ2-3; TCRdb's D call, TRBD2, is unchecked because there is no DNA. CDR1 and CDR2 from the germline V gene are SGHNT and YENEEA. The CDR3 totals 19 residues. This CDR3 reads CASSFPLIRSGGGTDTQYF.

This rearrangement joins TRBV27 to TRBJ1-3; TCRdb's D call, TRBD1, is unchecked because there is no DNA. The CDR3 runs to 14 residues. Per the germline V gene, CDR1 is MNHEY and CDR2 is SMNVEV (reference sequence). The CDR3 sequence is CASSRGASGNTIYF.

This chain uses TRBV12-3 or TRBV12-4 with TRBJ1-6; TCRdb designates TRBD1, a call that cannot be tested without DNA. The CDR3 length is 11 residues. The CDR3 here is CASRGDSPLHF.

V is TRBV5-5 and J is TRBJ2-1; lacking DNA, the TRBD2 call made by TCRdb goes unchecked. This CDR3 contains 15 residues. Per germline, CDR1 SGHKS and CDR2 YYEKEE (reference sequence). The CDR3: CASSIGLAVSDKQFF.